The source of this T cell receptor (beta chain) is a study of tumor-infiltrating lymphocytes in primary liver carcinoma. In the study overall: Tumor staging was T1-T3 N0M0; sizes spanned roughly 4.2 to 10 cm across. Study-level points and caveats: Tumors had a top-250-clone fraction that was significantly higher than blood (p = 0.039). There was no comparison of CD4+ and CD8+ repertoires, as samples were bulk unsorted.

As for this clonotype: Its antigen is unknown.

RNA isolated from unsorted whole blood supplied the blood RNA, with germline DNA also extracted. Starting from roughly 0.5 ug of total RNA, TCR beta cDNA was produced with a primer in the constant region. For TCR beta, libraries were produced by three nested multiplex PCR rounds using slightly modified ARM-PCR. Both of the initial two PCR rounds ran for nine to eleven cycles and employed TRBV1-TRBV30 forward primers alongside a C-beta reverse primer. Via MiXCR, TCRdb re-called the multiplex PCR reads, giving one row per CDR3 protein. The table includes some 190,000 distinct CDR3 sequences, 60% detected once. The CDR3 is made up of 13 amino acids. Germline CDR1 and CDR2: MNHNS and SASEGT. Trimming took 11 bases from V and 4 from J; bases not matched to a gene: 4.

Material: peripheral blood. This chain uses TRBV6-1 with TRBJ2-2; 10 positions agree with TRBD1. This TCR was sampled from a man aged 35 to 55 with primary liver carcinoma and hepatitis B virus infection. The CDR3 is CAPGQGGTGELFF. CDR3 nucleotide sequence: TGTGCCCCAGGACAGGGGGGCACCGGGGAGCTGTTTTTT.